This T cell receptor beta chain was retrieved from a study of regulatory T cells in long-lasting Graves disease. The time point here: newly diagnosed GD, antithyroid drugs for less than 3 months. PBMCs provided the RNA from which the TCR library was made. Details on this clonotype: A much bigger clone sits one base away, suggesting this may be a read error.

Library construction for TCR beta used iRepertoire HTBI primers and Arm-PCR of CDR3 regions. TCRdb redid the calling of the multiplex PCR reads with MiXCR, one entry per CDR3 protein. The profile shows some 500,000 distinct CDR3 sequences, approximately 13% of them singletons. The CDR3 is made up of 11 amino acids. Between the trimmed V and J ends, which lost 7 bases and 6 bases, there was a span of 12 bases. CDR1 is SQVTM, CDR2 ANQGSEA, per germline. These data also featured in a second study, about T cells in Graves' hyperthyroidism and ophthalmopathy.

The receptor was isolated from a man younger than 40 with Graves disease. The V call is TRBV29-1, the J call TRBJ1-2; D not certain. Specimen: peripheral blood mononuclear cells (PBMCs), collected at new diagnosis, from a patient treated with antithyroid drugs. The CDR3 coding sequence is TGCAGCGCCGTCAGTTTGGATGGCTACACCTTC. Its translation: CSAVSLDGYTF. Combining the CDR3 with reference TRBV29-1 and TRBJ1-2 gives the whole variable domain SAVISQKPSRDICQRGTSLTIQCQVDSQVTMMFWYRQQPGQSLTLIATANQGSEATYESGFVIDKFPISRPNLTFSTLTVSNMSPEDSSIYLCSAVSLDGYTFGSGTRLTVV.